A selection of T cell receptor beta chains follows, all from one sample in a study of blood T cell repertoires in COVID-19. Here immunoSEQ multiplex PCR was the method, and the copy in TCRdb shows in-frame clones only, minus some. The table lists 240,000 or so clones, roughly 80% of them singletons. The sequencing sample was made of peripheral blood. Receptors were obtained from a woman aged 18-29 years with acute or convalescent COVID-19. CDR3s include the opening cysteine and the closing phenylalanine or tryptophan. Not every row has a clone size; where given, it reads once, few, many or a size class.

CASSLVTEYNEQFF	.	TRBV5-6	TRBJ2-1
CASSAADEKLFF	.	TRBV12-3/TRBV12-4	TRBJ1-4
CASSVGVGTSGTLSYEQYF	.	TRBV9	TRBJ2-7
CASSGTGMNTEAFF	few	TRBV10-2	TRBJ1-1
CASSSPIWGQTEAFF	.	TRBV6-2/TRBV6-3	TRBJ1-1
CASSPSRGEEKLFF	few	TRBV18	TRBJ1-4
CASSQSLSGIETQYF	.	TRBV14	TRBJ2-5
CASSAAGLGSDTQYF	.	TRBV7-3	TRBJ2-3
CASSLGQTSFGEAFF	.	TRBV5-5	TRBJ1-1
CASSPHRDGTEAFF	once	TRBV6-2/TRBV6-3	TRBJ1-1
CASSLGTGYGYTF	.	TRBV5-6	TRBJ1-2
CASSSGTLQGNTEAFF	.	TRBV11-3	TRBJ1-1
CASSLDVALYNEQFF	once	TRBV7-9	TRBJ2-1
CASSLVGLAGGGDTQYF	.	TRBV5-4	TRBJ2-3
CASSQDHRGLNEKLFF	.	TRBV4-3	TRBJ1-4
CASSFGRGEAFF	.	TRBV12-3/TRBV12-4	TRBJ1-1
CASSYSGRVATEAFF	.	TRBV6-5	TRBJ1-1
CASSLVSYEQYF	once	TRBV12-3/TRBV12-4	TRBJ2-7
CSVDPTAGADNEQFF	.	TRBV29-1	TRBJ2-1
CASRLTGGRGGTEAFF	.	TRBV28	TRBJ1-1
CASSLGGSYEQYF	once	TRBV27	TRBJ2-7
CASSPLGGETQYF	.	TRBV6-5	TRBJ2-5
CASSLVSRDYSPLHF	.	TRBV5-1	TRBJ1-6
CASSTAGEGYNEQFF	few	TRBV6-5	TRBJ2-1
CASSQRETATEAFF	.	TRBV3-1/TRBV3-2	TRBJ1-1
CASRRTSGPYEQYF	.	TRBV19	TRBJ2-7
CASSPKGGFNEAFF	.	TRBV6-5	TRBJ1-1
CASLGTGDVEQYF	once	TRBV2	TRBJ2-7
CASSYTGQGATPSF	.	TRBV6-5	TRBJ1-1
CAIRRDYEQYF	.	TRBV10-3	TRBJ2-7
CASSSREDTEAFF	.	TRBV5-1	TRBJ1-1
CASSVGTGGDEQFF	.	TRBV10-1	TRBJ2-1
CASSQRFPDRGVGEQYF	.	TRBV4-3	TRBJ2-7
CASSIDFGGGSSYEQYF	.	TRBV19	TRBJ2-7
CASSQRAKEETQYF	.	TRBV28	TRBJ2-5
CASSLGQGVQETQYF	once	TRBV6-5	TRBJ2-5
CATSRDRDEQYF	few	TRBV15	TRBJ2-7
CASSLSGSYEQYF	.	TRBV7-8	TRBJ2-7
CASSYRLVDDEQFF	.	TRBV5-1	TRBJ2-1
CASRGAIDQPQHF	.	TRBV21-1	TRBJ1-5
CASSVEGDDYEQYF	.	TRBV9	TRBJ2-7
CASSPPRTYQETQYF	.	TRBV3-1/TRBV3-2	TRBJ2-5
CASSRSSGFYEQYF	.	TRBV14	TRBJ2-7
CASSELGRMGNEQFF	once	TRBV2	TRBJ2-1
CASSLVLAPTNEQFF	few	TRBV7-8	TRBJ2-1
CASSPLTGGIYEQYF	.	TRBV5-1	TRBJ2-7
CASSSGHGYEQYF	.	TRBV28	TRBJ2-7
CASSITGANSPLHF	.	TRBV19	TRBJ1-6
CASSLGGYLTDTQYF	.	TRBV7-2	TRBJ2-3
CASSLGAAGGRETQYF	few	TRBV28	TRBJ2-5
CASAALGGQGTNNEQFF	.	TRBV11-3	TRBJ2-1
CATSREDIGGETQYF	.	TRBV15	TRBJ2-5
CASKIAGAETQYF	few	TRBV28	TRBJ2-5
CASSLVRDSNSPLHF	.	TRBV5-1	TRBJ1-6
CASSLGLAGGEQYF	few	TRBV5-6	TRBJ2-7
CASSRLAGNNEQFF	.	TRBV25-1	TRBJ2-1
CASSQGQGIGGYTF	few	TRBV3-1/TRBV3-2	TRBJ1-2
CASSQTSGERVEQFF	.	TRBV11-2	TRBJ2-1
CASSIRGGQPQHF	.	TRBV19	TRBJ1-5